The next 24 T cell receptor beta chains were all read from a single sample in a study of blood T cells in healthy people across ages. Primers used in a second PCR of about 6 to 11 cycles were a sample-barcoded 5' primer and a J-beta primer mix. TCRdb called the 5' RACE reads again in MiXCR, with one record for every CDR3 protein. Among fewer than 950,000 distinct CDR3 sequences listed, approximately 53% were seen once. Sequencing used blood. These receptors came from a man at least 80 years old in good health.

This chain uses TRBV3-1 with TRBJ2-1, with 8 nucleotides matching TRBD1. Trimming cost V 1 base and J 6 bases; bases outside gene matches: 8. The CDR3 is made up of 16 amino acids. Germline CDR1 LGHDT, CDR2 YNNKEL (reference sequence). The CDR3 protein is CASSQGIGQGGNEQFF. The CDR3 DNA reads as TGTGCCAGCAGCCAAGGAATCGGACAGGGTGGCAATGAGCAGTTCTTC.

This clonotype was seen more than once but under ten times. CDR3 amino acids: CASSSAGGGGAEAFF. For the CDR3, the DNA is TGTGCCAGCAGCTCAGCCGGGGGTGGGGGCGCGGAGGCTTTCTTT. V gene TRBV7-9 combines with J gene TRBJ1-1, with D perhaps matching TRBD1 (6 bases). Germline values: CDR1 SEHNR, CDR2 FQNEAQ (reference sequence). The CDR3 runs 15 residues. V was trimmed by 4 bases and J by 11 bases, leaving 23 bases between them.

The table lists this clonotype with a few counts. V usage is TRBV9 and J usage is TRBJ2-3; D perhaps matches TRBD2 (6 bases). Trimming cost V 0 bases and J 0 bases, with 11 bases left between them. Germline V gene lookup returns CDR1 SGDLS and CDR2 YYNGEE. This CDR3 region has 16 residues. CDR3 region: CASSVEAGGSTDTQYF. CDR3 nucleotide sequence: TGTGCCAGCAGCGTAGAAGCCGGGGGTAGCACAGATACGCAGTATTTT.

The CDR3 DNA is TGTGCCAGCAGCCGGGCTAGCATCCAGTTCTTC. It yields the protein CASSRASIQFF. The V call is TRBV3-1, the J call TRBJ2-1, with a weak D call TRBD2 (5 bases). CDR1 is LGHDT and CDR2 is YNNKEL in the germline V gene (reference sequence). Deletions cut 4 bases from V and 13 bases from J, with 11 bases between. The CDR3 has 11 residues.

This clonotype was counted a single time. The rearrangement uses TRBV5-1 and TRBJ2-1, with D maybe TRBD2 (7 bases). Trimming cost V 4 bases and J 9 bases, with 14 bases left between them. Germline CDR1 is SGHRS and CDR2 is YFSETQ. This CDR3 comprises 13 residues. CDR3 region: CASSPLGGREQFF. As DNA, the CDR3 is TGCGCCAGCAGCCCACTCGGGGGGCGTGAGCAGTTCTTC. The full variable domain, in which reference TRBV5-1 and TRBJ2-1 provide the parts outside the CDR3, is KAGVTQTPRYLIKTRGQQVTLSCSPISGHRSVSWYQQTPGQGLQFLFEYFSETQRNKGNFPGRFSGRQFSNSRSEMNVSTLELGDSALYLCASSPLGGREQFFGPGTRLTVL.

The CDR3 DNA sequence: TGCAGTGCAAAAAAAAGCCCCCTAGCCAAAAACATTCAGTACTTC. The encoded protein is CSAKKSPLAKNIQYF. V usage is TRBV20-1 and J usage is TRBJ2-4; no reliable D call. The CDR3 has 15 residues. Germline CDR1 is DFQATT and CDR2 is SNEGSKA (reference sequence). V was pared by 6 bases and J by 0 bases, with 15 bases between.

The chain joins TRBV2 to TRBJ2-5; possibly TRBD2 for D (6 bases). Germline V gene sequence: CDR1 SNHLY, CDR2 FYNNEI. V lost 3 bases to trimming and J lost 5 bases, with 13 bases between them. The CDR3 loop spans 14 amino acids. CDR3 sequence reads: CASSETRSLETQYF. For the CDR3, the DNA is TGTGCCAGCAGTGAGACTAGGAGCTTGGAGACCCAGTACTTC.

The chain joins TRBV20-1 to TRBJ2-5; tentative D call: TRBD2 (6 bases). The V and J ends lost 0 bases and 9 bases respectively, with 23 bases between them. The germline V gene encodes CDR1 DFQATT and CDR2 SNEGSKA (reference sequence). The CDR3 contains 16 residues. For the CDR3, the DNA is TGCAGTGCTAGAGATCCGGACGGAGGGGATCCGTGGGCCCAGTACTTC. Its translation: CSARDPDGGDPWAQYF.

The chain is built from TRBV12-5 and TRBJ2-1; D is undetermined. V was shortened by 11 bases and J by 0 bases, with 8 bases between the two germline ends. The CDR3 length is 12 residues. CDR1 is LGHNT and CDR2 is FRNRAP in the germline V gene. The CDR3 loop is CAYGSSYNEQFF. The CDR3 DNA sequence: TGTGCTTATGGAAGCTCCTACAATGAGCAGTTCTTC. The full variable domain, with the rest looked up from reference TRBV12-5 and TRBJ2-1, is DARVTQTPRHKVTEMGQEVTMRCQPILGHNTVFWYRQTMMQGLELLAYFRNRAPLDDSGMPKDRFSAEMPDATLATLKIQPSEPRDSAVYFCAYGSSYNEQFFGPGTRLTVL.

This sequence joins TRBV27 and TRBJ2-3, with D tentatively TRBD2 (6 bases). The CDR3 sequence is 13 residues long. Germline V lookup: CDR1 MNHEY, CDR2 SMNVEV (reference sequence). The V end was cut by 7 bases, the J end by 1 base, with 9 bases between. CDR3 sequence: CASTSGGTDTQYF. CDR3 coding DNA: TGTGCCAGCACCTCGGGGGGCACAGATACGCAGTATTTT.

The chain carries TRBV7-2 and TRBJ1-1; D is ambiguous. V was pared by 5 bases and J by 4 bases, with 14 bases between. The CDR3 runs to 14 residues. From germline, CDR1 is SGHTA and CDR2 FQGNSA. The CDR3 protein is CASSPRFQSTEAFF. In DNA form, the CDR3 reads TGTGCCAGCAGCCCCCGTTTTCAGAGCACTGAAGCTTTCTTT.

J is TRBJ1-5 and V is TRBV20-1, with D perhaps matching TRBD1 (5 bases). Germline V lookup: CDR1 DFQATT, CDR2 SNEGSKA (reference sequence). V lost 5 bases, J lost 2 bases, and 13 bases lay in between. The CDR3 runs to 14 residues. The CDR3 DNA follows: TGCAGTGCTCCCGGGGGGGGTGGCAATCAGCCCCAGCATTTT. Translating gives CSAPGGGGNQPQHF.

This chain uses TRBV6-1 with TRBJ2-7; 9 bases align to TRBD1. CDR1 is MNHNS and CDR2 is SASEGT in the germline V gene. The J segment lost 1 base and the V segment lost 8 bases, leaving 3 bases of the junction unmatched. This CDR3 spans 13 amino acids. The CDR3 region has the DNA TGTGCCAGCGGGGACAGGGCGTCCTACGAGCAGTACTTC. Residues: CASGDRASYEQYF.

The chain carries TRBV9 and TRBJ2-7; a possible D gene is TRBD1 (7 bases). V was trimmed by 3 bases and J by 4 bases, leaving 14 bases between them. Germline CDR1 SGDLS, CDR2 YYNGEE. The CDR3 is 14 amino acids. CDR3 sequence reads: CASSAGGFGYEQYF. The CDR3 DNA sequence: TGTGCCAGCAGCGCAGGGGGGTTCGGGTACGAGCAGTACTTC.

The gene calls are TRBV27 and TRBJ2-7; 8 bases are a match to TRBD1. CDR3 size: 16 residues. Germline-derived CDR1 and CDR2 are MNHEY and SMNVEV (reference sequence). Trimming removed 11 bases from V and 7 bases from J; junction bases left unmatched: 22. CDR3 in DNA: TGTGCCGGCGGACCCACCGGGACAGGAGCTCACAATGAGCAGTACTTC. This codes for CAGGPTGTGAHNEQYF.

The table lists this clonotype with a few counts. The rearrangement uses TRBV12-3 or TRBV12-4 and TRBJ2-7; 7 bases agree with TRBD2. Trimming took 7 bases from V and 1 from J; bases not matched to a gene: 7. CDR3 size: 14 residues. CDR3 DNA sequence: TGTGCCAGCAATCCTAGCGGACCTTCCTACGAGCAGTACTTC. It codes for CASNPSGPSYEQYF.

This clonotype appeared a few times. The V call is TRBV7-9, the J call TRBJ1-5; the D gene is possibly TRBD1 (6 bases). V shed 0 bases and J shed 5 bases, with 14 bases lying between them. This CDR3 contains 16 residues. Per germline, CDR1 SEHNR and CDR2 FQNEAQ (reference sequence). The CDR3 protein is CASSLATGTRDQPQHF. The DNA for the CDR3 is TGTGCCAGCAGCTTAGCTACAGGGACTAGAGATCAGCCCCAGCATTTT.

This chain uses TRBV9 with TRBJ2-1; 9 bases are shared with TRBD1. V gave up 0 bases and J gave up 5 bases; unmatched junction bases: 3. This CDR3 spans 15 amino acids. Germline CDR1 reads SGDLS; CDR2 reads YYNGEE. CDR3 protein: CASSVGGQGDNEQFF. The CDR3 DNA follows: TGTGCCAGCAGCGTAGGGGGACAGGGAGACAATGAGCAGTTCTTC.

The table lists this clonotype with a few counts. The chain joins TRBV7-2 to TRBJ2-1; 8 nucleotides align to TRBD2. V trimming: 5 bases; J trimming: 0 bases; junction bases outside the gene matches: 9. CDR3 size: 17 residues. The germline CDR1 and CDR2 sequences are SGHTA and FQGNSA. As DNA, the CDR3 is TGTGCCAGCAGCGTGGGACCAGCGGGAGCCTCCTACAATGAGCAGTTCTTC. Residues: CASSVGPAGASYNEQFF.

The rearrangement links TRBV20-1 to TRBJ2-7; 8 nucleotides line up with TRBD1. This CDR3 comprises 16 residues. After removal of 1 base from V and 3 bases from J, the junction contained 11 bases not matched to a gene. Germline V lookup: CDR1 DFQATT, CDR2 SNEGSKA (reference sequence). The CDR3 spells CSARVRGQGRRYEQYF. The CDR3 DNA is TGCAGTGCTAGAGTCCGCGGACAGGGACGCCGCTACGAGCAGTACTTC.

The chain's CDR3 is CASSGLAEAYNEQFF. The CDR3 DNA reads as TGCGCCAGCAGCGGACTAGCGGAAGCCTACAATGAGCAGTTCTTC. The V gene is TRBV10-2, the J gene TRBJ2-1; 10 positions agree with TRBD2. The CDR3 consists of 15 residues. The V gene end was trimmed by 6 bases and the J gene end by 2 bases; junction bases not matched to a gene: 4. The germline gives CDR1 WSHSY, CDR2 SAAADI.

This clonotype was seen at least ten times. The chain carries TRBV20-1 and TRBJ2-1, with D hard to call. V shed 1 base and J shed 3 bases, with 16 bases lying between them. The CDR3 runs to 16 residues. CDR1 DFQATT and CDR2 SNEGSKA come from the germline V gene (reference sequence). The CDR3 spells CSARGIDSTSYNEQFF. CDR3 nucleotides: TGCAGTGCTAGAGGCATCGACTCTACGAGCTACAATGAGCAGTTCTTC.

This chain joins TRBV6-1 and TRBJ1-1; no firm D call. The CDR3 contains 14 residues. The ends were cut back, 7 bases at V and 1 base at J, with 13 bases in the middle. Germline loops: CDR1 MNHNS, CDR2 SASEGT. CDR3 DNA sequence: TGTGCCAGCACTATGAGCGGCCCGAACACTGAAGCTTTCTTT. This encodes CASTMSGPNTEAFF.

Remarks on this clonotype: Sequence at one end of the junction differs from germline and may be a read error. This rearrangement joins TRBV20-1 to TRBJ1-4, with D possibly TRBD1 on 5 matching bases. CDR1 DFQATT and CDR2 SNEGSKA come from the germline V gene (reference sequence). This CDR3 spans 15 amino acids. CDR3 residues: CSAGEGQIGAEKLFF. Here the CDR3 DNA reads TGCAGTGCTGGAGAAGGGCAGATCGGGGCAGAAAAACTGTTTTTT.